The 21 T cell receptor beta chains below come from one sample, sequenced in a study of tumor and adjacent non-tumor tissue in lung cancer listed by TCRdb under 2018. RNA was extracted from bulk unsorted tissue and checked for quality with a NanoDrop ND-1000 and an Agilent 2100. The normal lung samples consisted of distant non-tumor tissue collected more than 3 cm from the tumor edge. Libraries were constructed by multiplex PCR. Sequencing used an Illumina HiSeq 2500. TCRbeta libraries were constructed through three rounds of nested PCR with primers (Table S4) according to protocols modified from ARM-PCR. TCRdb cleaned the public reads at Q25 with fastp, built clones with MiXCR and kept in-frame beta chains. All rows with the same CDR3 protein become a single entry with the most common DNA and genes. For this sample the table gives some 100,000 distinct CDR3 sequences, of which 50% to 70% were detected only once. Jointly, the top ten make up over 15% of the sample.

Sequenced sample: distant non-tumor lung tissue. These receptors were collected from a man between 60 and 75 years old with non-small cell lung cancer.

The rearrangement uses TRBV20-1 and TRBJ1-1; maybe TRBD1 (6 bases). V was trimmed by 0 bases and J by 3 bases, leaving 14 bases between them. Germline CDR1 is DFQATT and CDR2 is SNEGSKA (reference sequence). This CDR3 has 15 amino acids. The CDR3 here is CSAREGHSRYTEAFF. The CDR3 nucleotides read TGCAGTGCTAGAGAGGGACACTCTAGGTACACTGAAGCTTTCTTT.

Comment on this clonotype: A read error may account for a junction end that differs from germline. The chain carries TRBV12-3 or TRBV12-4 and TRBJ1-5; unclear D gene. The length of the CDR3 is 15 residues. CDR3 nucleotide sequence: TGTGCCAGTGATAGTTCCGGGAGGGTCAATCAGCTCCAGCATTTT. Translating it yields CASDSSGRVNQLQHF.

This clonotype was found a few times. This chain uses TRBV28 with TRBJ2-5; perhaps TRBD2 as D (6 bases). This CDR3 is built from 15 residues. V lost 6 bases to trimming and J lost 2 bases, with 16 bases between them. Germline CDR1 reads MDHEN; CDR2 reads SYDVKM. This chain's CDR3 is CASRQGGRVQETQYF. In nucleotides, the CDR3 is TGTGCCAGCAGGCAAGGAGGGCGGGTGCAAGAGACCCAGTACTTC.

This clonotype was found once. It is likely a read error, because the conserved phenylalanine at the end of the CDR3 is missing. The limits of the CDR3 on the DNA are not certain, so only TCRdb's listed CDR3 is given. The chain has TRBV11-2 and TRBJ2-1; the table's D gene call, TRBD2, was not cross checked with the DNA. Germline CDR1 reads SGHAT; CDR2 reads FQNNGV. The CDR3 sequence runs 12 residues, both termini included. This chain's CDR3 is CASSSPGLTRFL.

Turning to this clonotype: A read error may produce the germline difference seen at one junction end. The gene calls are TRBV4-1 and TRBJ2-5; D is perhaps TRBD2 (5 bases). CDR1 and CDR2 (germline): MGHRA, YSYEKL. This CDR3 has 14 amino acids. The CDR3 here is CTSSQGLSGETQYF. The CDR3 DNA reads TGCACCAGCAGCCAAGGACTTAGTGGGGAGACCCAGTACTTC.

Turning to this clonotype: A read error may explain this, as a much larger clone is one base away. This chain links TRBV20-1 with TRBJ2-5; TRBD2 aligns across 9 bases. There are 14 residues in the CDR3. Germline values: CDR1 DFQATT, CDR2 SNEGSKA (reference sequence). This CDR3 is CSSRLSGGRETQYF. CDR3 DNA sequence: TGCAGTTCTAGACTCAGCGGGGGGCGGGAGACCCAGTACTTC.

The table lists this clonotype with many counts. The chain has TRBV15 and TRBJ2-7; possibly TRBD1 for D (6 bases). There are 16 residues in the CDR3. V was cut by 0 bases and J by 1 base, with 13 bases left in between. The germline CDR1 and CDR2 sequences are LNHNV and YYDKDF (reference sequence). The CDR3 is CATSRDLQGPSYEQYF. The CDR3 region has the DNA TGTGCCACCAGCAGAGATCTCCAGGGGCCTTCCTACGAGCAGTACTTC. The complete variable domain, with remaining parts taken from reference TRBV15 and TRBJ2-7, reads DAMVIQNPRYQVTQFGKPVTLSCSQTLNHNVMYWYQQKSSQAPKLLFHYYDKDFNNEADTPDNFQSRRPNTSFCFLDIRSPGLGDTAMYLCATSRDLQGPSYEQYFGPGTRLTVT.

V and J are TRBV11-2 and TRBJ1-1; 7 nucleotides align to TRBD1. This CDR3 comprises 13 residues. V dropped 11 bases and J dropped 6; count of bases not matched to a gene: 12. CDR1 is SGHAT and CDR2 is FQNNGV in the germline V gene. The CDR3 loop reads CAGNLPTGAEAFF. As DNA, the CDR3 is TGTGCCGGCAACTTACCAACAGGGGCTGAAGCTTTCTTT.

With respect to this clonotype: The junction and the germline gene differ at one end; a read error may be behind it. The chain has TRBV12-3 or TRBV12-4 and TRBJ2-3; TRBD1 is a possible D gene (5 bases). The CDR3 spans 12 residues. The CDR3 is CAIRVAIDTQYF. CDR3 coding DNA: TGTGCCATCAGGGTAGCTATAGATACGCAGTACTTT.

To note about this clonotype: A much larger clone is a single base away; this may be a read error. The chain couples TRBV7-9 to TRBJ2-1, with D possibly being TRBD2 (6 bases). This CDR3 is built from 11 residues. The germline V gene encodes CDR1 SEHNR and CDR2 FQNEAQ (reference sequence). CDR3 sequence (DNA): TGTGCCAGCAGCTTAGCGGGAGGTCAGTTATTC. It encodes CASSLAGGQLF.

The chain joins TRBV6-4 to TRBJ1-2; D uncertain. The CDR3 is made up of 12 amino acids. V dropped 8 bases and J dropped 13 bases, with 20 bases sitting between them. Looked up from germline, CDR1 is MRHNA and CDR2 is SNTAGT. For the CDR3, the DNA is TGTGCCAGCTTCAGCACTAACTATGACTGCACCTTC. Its translation: CASFSTNYDCTF.

This clonotype came up once. The conserved phenylalanine or tryptophan is not found at the CDR3 terminus, so this likely reflects a read error. The chain employs TRBV6-2 or TRBV6-3 and TRBJ2-1, with D perhaps TRBD2 (5 bases). This CDR3 spans 15 amino acids. The germline gives CDR1 MNHEY, CDR2 SVGEGT. This chain's CDR3 is CASCYSFDYVNEQFI. The DNA for the CDR3 is TGTGCCAGCTGTTACTCCTTCGACTACGTCAATGAGCAGTTCATC.

This sequence joins TRBV6-6 and TRBJ1-1; weak D call: TRBD1 (6 bases). The CDR3 sequence is 13 residues long. Trimming cost V 6 bases and J 11 bases, with 19 bases left between them. Germline V gene sequence: CDR1 MNHNY, CDR2 SVGAGI (reference sequence). This CDR3 reads CASSARGLRGAFF. The CDR3 DNA reads as TGTGCCAGCAGCGCACGGGGCCTTAGGGGGGCTTTCTTT.

Comment on this clonotype: Sequence at one end of the junction differs from germline and may be a read error. Written as DNA, the CDR3 is TGTGCCAGCAACCCGAGCGGGGCGCTCTACAGTGAGCAGTTCTTC. Encoded protein: CASNPSGALYSEQFF. This rearrangement joins TRBV11-3 to TRBJ2-1; 7 positions match TRBD2. Germline V gives CDR1 SGHNT, CDR2 YENEEA. The CDR3 consists of 15 residues.

This clonotype was seen at least ten times. A read error is likely, as this CDR3 ends without the conserved phenylalanine or tryptophan. V is TRBV10-3 and J is TRBJ2-7, with D perhaps being TRBD1 or TRBD2 (5 bases each). This CDR3 contains 16 residues. The V gene lost 2 bases and the J gene lost 0 bases, with 14 bases spanning the gap. Germline V lookup: CDR1 ENHRY, CDR2 SYGVKD. This CDR3 reads CAISEPGRVSSYEQYL. In DNA, the CDR3 is TGTGCCATCAGTGAGCCGGGACGGGTTAGCTCCTACGAGCAGTACCTC.

The rearrangement joins TRBV5-1 to TRBJ1-1; D remains ambiguous. The germline CDR1 and CDR2 sequences are SGHRS and YFSETQ. The V end lost 2 bases, the J end lost 4 bases, and 12 bases lay between the germline ends. The length of the CDR3 is 14 residues. For the CDR3, the DNA is TGCGCCAGCAGCTTCACGGGCGAACGCACTGAAGCTTTCTTT. It yields the protein CASSFTGERTEAFF.

This clonotype showed up just a few times. The chain carries TRBV5-1 and TRBJ2-3; D might be TRBD1 (6 bases). V was pared by 4 bases and J by 0 bases, with 21 bases between. Germline CDR1 SGHRS, CDR2 YFSETQ. The length of the CDR3 is 18 residues. The CDR3, as DNA: TGCGCCAGCAGCCCCAACCGACCGACAGGAGCTAGCACAGATACGCAGTATTTT. Protein sequence: CASSPNRPTGASTDTQYF.

Worth noting for this clonotype: Given a much more abundant clone one base away, this may be a read error. The chain employs TRBV6-1 and TRBJ2-3; D gene unclear. Germline CDR1 is MNHNS and CDR2 is SASEGT. This CDR3 contains 14 residues. V shed 4 bases and J shed 2 bases, with 10 bases lying between them. The CDR3 coding sequence is TGTGCCAGCAGTGTGGGTAGCAACACAGATACGCAGTATTTT. Encoded protein: CASSVGSNTDTQYF.

As to this clonotype: One end of the junction varies from germline; a read error may be responsible. This chain connects TRBV28 to TRBJ1-3; unclear D gene. The V gene's germline CDR1 is MDHEN and CDR2 SYDVKM. The CDR3 loop spans 15 amino acids. CDR3 sequence reads: CTSSLDGLTGNTIYF. The CDR3 DNA sequence: TGTACCAGCAGTTTAGACGGACTAACTGGAAACACCATATACTTT.

A remark on this clonotype: A single base separates this from a much larger clone, so it may be a read error. The chain carries TRBV5-4 and TRBJ1-2, with no clear D. The CDR3 runs to 17 residues. Trimming pared 4 bases from V and 5 bases from J, leaving 24 bases between. CDR1 SGHNT and CDR2 YYREEE come from the germline V gene (reference sequence). The CDR3 nucleotides read TGTGCCAGCAGCCGCCTCTCTTCGCCGAGTAAGTCGTATGGCTACACCTTC. As protein: CASSRLSSPSKSYGYTF.

For this clonotype: A read error may produce the germline difference seen at one junction end. The chain joins TRBV29-1 to TRBJ2-5, with 7 bases fitting TRBD1. The CDR3 has 18 residues. Germline values: CDR1 SQVTM, CDR2 ANQGSEA. The CDR3 spells CSVEVRDSTKSYQETQCF. The CDR3 DNA follows: TGCAGCGTTGAAGTCAGGGACAGCACCAAGAGTTACCAAGAGACCCAGTGCTTC.